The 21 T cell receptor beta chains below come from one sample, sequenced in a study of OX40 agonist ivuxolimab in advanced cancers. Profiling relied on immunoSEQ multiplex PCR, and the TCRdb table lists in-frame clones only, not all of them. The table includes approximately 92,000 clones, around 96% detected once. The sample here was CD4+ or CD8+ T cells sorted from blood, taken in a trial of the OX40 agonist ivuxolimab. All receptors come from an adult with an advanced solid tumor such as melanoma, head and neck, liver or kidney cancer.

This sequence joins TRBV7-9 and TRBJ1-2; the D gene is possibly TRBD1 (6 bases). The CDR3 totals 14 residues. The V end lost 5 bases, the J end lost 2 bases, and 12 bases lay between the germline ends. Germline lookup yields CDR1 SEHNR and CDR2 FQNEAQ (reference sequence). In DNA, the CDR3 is TGTGCCAGCAGCCAAATACAGGGAAACTATGGCTACACCTTC. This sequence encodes CASSQIQGNYGYTF.

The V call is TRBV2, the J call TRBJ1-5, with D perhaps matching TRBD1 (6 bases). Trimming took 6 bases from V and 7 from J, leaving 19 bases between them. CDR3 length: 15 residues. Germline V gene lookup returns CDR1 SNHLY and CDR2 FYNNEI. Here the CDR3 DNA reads TGTGCCAGCAGACACAGCGACAGGATTGGACAGCCCCAGCATTTT. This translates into CASRHSDRIGQPQHF. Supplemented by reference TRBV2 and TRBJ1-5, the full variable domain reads EPEVTQTPSHQVTQMGQEVILRCVPISNHLYFYWYRQILGQKVEFLVSFYNNEISEKSEIFDDQFSVERPDGSNFTLKIRSTKLEDSAMYFCASRHSDRIGQPQHFGDGTRLSIL.

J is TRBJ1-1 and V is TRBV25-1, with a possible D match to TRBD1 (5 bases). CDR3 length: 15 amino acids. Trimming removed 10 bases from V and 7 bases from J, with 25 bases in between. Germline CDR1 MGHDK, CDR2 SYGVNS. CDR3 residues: CANLPWRGGRDEAFF. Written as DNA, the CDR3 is TGTGCCAACCTCCCGTGGCGGGGCGGAAGGGATGAAGCTTTCTTT.

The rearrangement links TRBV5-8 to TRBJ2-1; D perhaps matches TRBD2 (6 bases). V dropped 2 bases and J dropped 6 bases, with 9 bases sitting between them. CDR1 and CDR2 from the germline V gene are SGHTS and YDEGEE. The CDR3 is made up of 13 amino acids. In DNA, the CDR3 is TGTGCCAGCAGCTTTGGAGGGGTCAATGAGCAGTTCTTC. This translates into CASSFGGVNEQFF.

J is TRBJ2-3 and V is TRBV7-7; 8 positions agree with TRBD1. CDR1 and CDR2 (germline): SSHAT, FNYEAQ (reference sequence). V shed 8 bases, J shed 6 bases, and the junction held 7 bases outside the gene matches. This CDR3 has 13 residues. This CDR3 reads CASGQGAGDTQYF. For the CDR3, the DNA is TGTGCCAGCGGGCAGGGGGCTGGGGATACGCAGTATTTT.

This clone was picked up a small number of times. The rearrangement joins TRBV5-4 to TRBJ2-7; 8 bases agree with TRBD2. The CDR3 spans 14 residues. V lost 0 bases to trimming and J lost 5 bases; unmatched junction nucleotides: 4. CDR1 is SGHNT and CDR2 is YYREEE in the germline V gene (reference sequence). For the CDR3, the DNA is TGTGCCAGCAGCTTGGGTGTAGCGGGGAACGAGCAGTACTTC. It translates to CASSLGVAGNEQYF.

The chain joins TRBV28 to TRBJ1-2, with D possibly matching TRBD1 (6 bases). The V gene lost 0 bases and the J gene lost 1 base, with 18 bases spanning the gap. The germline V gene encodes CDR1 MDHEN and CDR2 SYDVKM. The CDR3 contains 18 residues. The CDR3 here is CASSLWEGEPNLNYGYTF. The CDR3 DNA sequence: TGTGCCAGCAGTTTATGGGAGGGGGAACCGAACCTTAACTATGGCTACACCTTC.

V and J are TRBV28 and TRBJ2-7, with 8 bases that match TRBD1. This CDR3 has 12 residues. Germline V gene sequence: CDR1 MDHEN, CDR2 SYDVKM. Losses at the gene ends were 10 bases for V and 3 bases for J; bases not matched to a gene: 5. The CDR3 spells CATLGQDYEQYF. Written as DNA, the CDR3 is TGTGCCACACTGGGACAGGACTACGAGCAGTACTTC.

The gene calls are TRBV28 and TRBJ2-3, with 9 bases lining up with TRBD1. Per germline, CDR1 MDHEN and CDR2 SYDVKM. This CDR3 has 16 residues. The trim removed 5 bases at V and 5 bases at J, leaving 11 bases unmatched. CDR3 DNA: TGTGCCAGCAGTCGCCTCTGGGGACAGGGAGGAGATACGCAGTATTTT. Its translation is CASSRLWGQGGDTQYF. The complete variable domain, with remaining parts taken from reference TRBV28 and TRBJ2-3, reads DVKVTQSSRYLVKRTGEKVFLECVQDMDHENMFWYRQDPGLGLRLIYFSYDVKMKEKGDIPEGYSVSREKKERFSLILESASTNQTSMYLCASSRLWGQGGDTQYFGPGTRLTVL.

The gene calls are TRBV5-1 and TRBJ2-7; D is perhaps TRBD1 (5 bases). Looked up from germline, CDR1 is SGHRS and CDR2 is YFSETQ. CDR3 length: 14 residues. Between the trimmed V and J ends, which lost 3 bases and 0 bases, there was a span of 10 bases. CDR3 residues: CASSWGGPSYEQYF. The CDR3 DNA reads TGCGCCAGCAGCTGGGGCGGCCCCTCCTACGAGCAGTACTTC.

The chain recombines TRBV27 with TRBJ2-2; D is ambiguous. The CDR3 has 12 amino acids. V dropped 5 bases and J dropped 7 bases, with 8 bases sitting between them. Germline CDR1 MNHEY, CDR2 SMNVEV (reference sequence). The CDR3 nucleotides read TGTGCCAGCAGTGGAGCTGGCGGGGAGCTGTTTTTT. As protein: CASSGAGGELFF.

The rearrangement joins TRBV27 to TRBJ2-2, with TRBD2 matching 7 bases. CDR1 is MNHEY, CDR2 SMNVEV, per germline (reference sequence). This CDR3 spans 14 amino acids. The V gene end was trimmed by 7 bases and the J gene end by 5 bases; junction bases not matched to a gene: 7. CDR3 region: CASTEREGTGELFF. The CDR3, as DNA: TGTGCCAGCACGGAGCGGGAAGGGACCGGGGAGCTGTTTTTT.

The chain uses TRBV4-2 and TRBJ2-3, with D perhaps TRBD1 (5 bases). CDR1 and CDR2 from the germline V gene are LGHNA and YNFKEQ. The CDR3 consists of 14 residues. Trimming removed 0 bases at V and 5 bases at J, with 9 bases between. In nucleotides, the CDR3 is TGTGCCAGCAGCCAAGAAGACAGTGAAGATACGCAGTATTTT. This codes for CASSQEDSEDTQYF.

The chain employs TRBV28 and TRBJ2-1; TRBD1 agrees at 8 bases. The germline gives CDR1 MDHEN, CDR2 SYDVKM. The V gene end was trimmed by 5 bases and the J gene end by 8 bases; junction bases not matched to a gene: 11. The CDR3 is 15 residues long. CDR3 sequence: CASSLPDRAWDEQFF. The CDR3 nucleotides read TGTGCCAGCAGTCTCCCGGACAGGGCTTGGGATGAGCAGTTCTTC.

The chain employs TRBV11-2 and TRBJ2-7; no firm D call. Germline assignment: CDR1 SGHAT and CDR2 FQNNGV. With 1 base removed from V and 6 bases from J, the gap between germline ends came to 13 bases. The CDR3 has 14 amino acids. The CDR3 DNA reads TGTGCCAGCAGCTTAGTTTTTAGCTCTGCCGAGCAGTACTTC. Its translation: CASSLVFSSAEQYF.

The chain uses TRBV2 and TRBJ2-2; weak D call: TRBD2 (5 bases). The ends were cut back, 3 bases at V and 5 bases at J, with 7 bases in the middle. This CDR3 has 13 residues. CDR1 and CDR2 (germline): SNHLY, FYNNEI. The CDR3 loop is CASSERVTGELFF. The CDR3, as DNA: TGTGCCAGCAGTGAGAGGGTAACCGGGGAGCTGTTTTTT.

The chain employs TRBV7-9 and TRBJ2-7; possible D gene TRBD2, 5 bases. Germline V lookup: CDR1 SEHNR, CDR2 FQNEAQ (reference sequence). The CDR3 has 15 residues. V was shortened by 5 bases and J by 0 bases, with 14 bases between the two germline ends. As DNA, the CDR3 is TGTGCCAGCAGCCCAGGAGAGGGAACCTCCTACGAGCAGTACTTC. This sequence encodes CASSPGEGTSYEQYF. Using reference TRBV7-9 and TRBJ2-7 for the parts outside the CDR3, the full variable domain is DTGVSQNPRHKITKRGQNVTFRCDPISEHNRLYWYRQTLGQGPEFLTYFQNEAQLEKSRLLSDRFSAERPKGSFSTLEIQRTEQGDSAMYLCASSPGEGTSYEQYFGPGTRLTVT.

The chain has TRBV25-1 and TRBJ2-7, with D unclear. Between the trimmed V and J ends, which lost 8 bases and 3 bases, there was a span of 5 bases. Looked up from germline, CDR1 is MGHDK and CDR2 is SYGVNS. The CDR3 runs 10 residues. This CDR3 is CASGFYEQYF. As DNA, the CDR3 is TGTGCCAGCGGGTTCTACGAGCAGTACTTC.

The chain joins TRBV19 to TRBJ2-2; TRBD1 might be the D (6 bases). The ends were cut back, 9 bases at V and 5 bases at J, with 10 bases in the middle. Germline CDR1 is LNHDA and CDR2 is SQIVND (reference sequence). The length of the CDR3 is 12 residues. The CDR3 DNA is TGTGCCAGCCTACAGGGAACCGGGGAGCTGTTTTTT. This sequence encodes CASLQGTGELFF. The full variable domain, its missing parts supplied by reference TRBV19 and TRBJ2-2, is DGGITQSPKYLFRKEGQNVTLSCEQNLNHDAMYWYRQDPGQGLRLIYYSQIVNDFQKGDIAEGYSVSREKKESFPLTVTSAQKNPTAFYLCASLQGTGELFFGEGSRLTVL.

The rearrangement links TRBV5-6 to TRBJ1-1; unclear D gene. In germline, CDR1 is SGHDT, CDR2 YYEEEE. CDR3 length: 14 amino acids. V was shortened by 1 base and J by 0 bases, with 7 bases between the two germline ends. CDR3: CASSLRRVNTEAFF. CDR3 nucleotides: TGTGCCAGCAGCTTGCGCAGAGTGAACACTGAAGCTTTCTTT.

CDR3 sequence: CASSRDREIYEQYF. In nucleotides, the CDR3 is TGTGCCAGCAGCCGGGACAGGGAGATCTACGAGCAGTACTTC. The chain joins TRBV14 to TRBJ2-7; TRBD1 matches 9 bases. Germline CDR1 is SGHDN and CDR2 is FVKESK. Losses at the gene ends were 4 bases for V and 3 bases for J; bases not matched to a gene: 4. This CDR3 has 14 residues.